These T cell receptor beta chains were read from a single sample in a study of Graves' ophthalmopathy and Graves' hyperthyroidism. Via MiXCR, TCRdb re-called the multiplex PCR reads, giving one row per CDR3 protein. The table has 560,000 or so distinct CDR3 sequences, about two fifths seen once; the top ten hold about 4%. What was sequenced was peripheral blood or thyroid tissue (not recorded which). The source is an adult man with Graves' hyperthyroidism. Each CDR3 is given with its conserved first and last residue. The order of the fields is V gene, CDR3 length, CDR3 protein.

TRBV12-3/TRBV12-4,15,CASRATGSGANVLTF
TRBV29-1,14,CSAFSGRKTGELFF
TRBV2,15,CASSFGTGVDQPQHF
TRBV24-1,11,CATSENGELFF
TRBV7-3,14,CASSLNGQTDTQYF
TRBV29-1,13,CSSFSTDSYGYTF
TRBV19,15,CASRGQASSGNTIYF
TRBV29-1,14,CSVEEVPGLATQYF
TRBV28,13,CASSEWTANVLTF
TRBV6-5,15,CASRPIRQYQETQYF
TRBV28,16,CASSNRDGIGAYEQYF
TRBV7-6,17,CASSLRGGHYSNQPQHF
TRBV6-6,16,CASTDIRDRRSYEQYF
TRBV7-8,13,CAWKRRESTEAFF
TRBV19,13,CASSISGSQPQHF
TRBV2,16,CASSPGLAGGVNEQFF
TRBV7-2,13,CASSSARADTQYF
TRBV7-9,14,CASSTWGRVEKLFF
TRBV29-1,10,CSVARDNPYF
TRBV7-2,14,CASSFLGTSGEAFF
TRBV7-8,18,CASSLAPGTGGFGQPQHF
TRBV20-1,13,CSAPGTPNSPLHF
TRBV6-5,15,CASTLLLGGVETQYF
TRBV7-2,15,CASSLGIGYQETQYF
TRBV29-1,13,CSVESGADYGYTF
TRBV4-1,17,CASSQGGGQGGTDTQYF
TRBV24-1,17,CATSDRDVEASGNTIYF